This T cell receptor (beta chain) was identified during a study of immune evolution from preneoplasia to lung adenocarcinoma. General observations from the study: Normal lung had the highest top T cell clone frequencies.

Turning to this clone: Its antigen remains unidentified.

Here immunoSEQ multiplex PCR was the method, and the copy in TCRdb shows in-frame clones only, minus some. The sample has about 8,200 clones, around 82% seen once. The CDR3 has 15 amino acids. Trimming took 5 bases from V and 4 from J; bases not matched to a gene: 10. Germline CDR1 and CDR2: SQVTM and ANQGSEA. This TCR was recovered from a person between 65 and 79 years old with lung adenocarcinoma. The chain has TRBV29-1 and TRBJ2-3; 9 nucleotides align to TRBD2. The sequencing sample was made of FFPE adjacent normal lung tissue. CDR3 sequence: CSVLLSGRSADTQYF. The CDR3 region has the DNA TGCAGCGTTCTTCTTAGCGGGAGATCGGCAGATACGCAGTATTTT.